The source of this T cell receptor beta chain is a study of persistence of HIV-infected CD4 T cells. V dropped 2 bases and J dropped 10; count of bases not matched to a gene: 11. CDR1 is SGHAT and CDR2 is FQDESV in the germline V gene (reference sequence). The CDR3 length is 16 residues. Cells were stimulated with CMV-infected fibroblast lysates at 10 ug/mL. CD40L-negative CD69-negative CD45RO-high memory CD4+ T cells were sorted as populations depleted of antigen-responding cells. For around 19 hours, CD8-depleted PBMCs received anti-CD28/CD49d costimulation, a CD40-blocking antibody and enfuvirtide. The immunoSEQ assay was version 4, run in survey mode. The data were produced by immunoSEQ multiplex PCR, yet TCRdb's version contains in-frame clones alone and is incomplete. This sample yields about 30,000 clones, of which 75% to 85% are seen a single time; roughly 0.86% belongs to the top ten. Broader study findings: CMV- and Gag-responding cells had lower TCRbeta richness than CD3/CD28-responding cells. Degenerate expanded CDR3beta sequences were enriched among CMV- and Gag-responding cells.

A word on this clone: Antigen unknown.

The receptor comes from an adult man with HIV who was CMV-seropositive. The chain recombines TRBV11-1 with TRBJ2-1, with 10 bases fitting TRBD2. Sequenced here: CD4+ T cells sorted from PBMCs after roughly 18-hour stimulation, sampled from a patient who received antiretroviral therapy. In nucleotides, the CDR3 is TGTGCCAGCAGCTTAAGGTCTAGCGGGGGTTTTAGGGAGCAGTTCTTC. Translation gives CASSLRSSGGFREQFF.